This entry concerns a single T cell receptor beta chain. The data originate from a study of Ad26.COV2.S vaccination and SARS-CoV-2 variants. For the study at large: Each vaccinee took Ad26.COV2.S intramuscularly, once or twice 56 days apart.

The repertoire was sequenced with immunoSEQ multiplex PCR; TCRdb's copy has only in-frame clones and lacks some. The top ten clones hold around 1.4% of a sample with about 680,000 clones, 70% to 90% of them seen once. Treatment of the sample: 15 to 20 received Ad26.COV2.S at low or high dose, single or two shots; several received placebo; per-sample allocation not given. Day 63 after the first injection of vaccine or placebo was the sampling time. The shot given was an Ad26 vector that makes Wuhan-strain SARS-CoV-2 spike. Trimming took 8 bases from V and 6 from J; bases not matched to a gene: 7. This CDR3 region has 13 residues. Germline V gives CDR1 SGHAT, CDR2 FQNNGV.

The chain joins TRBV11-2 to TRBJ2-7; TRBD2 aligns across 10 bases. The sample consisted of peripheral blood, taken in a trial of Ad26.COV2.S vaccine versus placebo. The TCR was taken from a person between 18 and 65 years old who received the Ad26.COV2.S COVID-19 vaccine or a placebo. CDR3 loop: CASALAGAPEQYF. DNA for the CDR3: TGTGCCAGCGCCCTAGCGGGAGCCCCCGAGCAGTACTTC.